Included here is one TCR beta chain sequence, with context. It has no known antigen specificity. No qualities accompany the bases; no much larger clone lies one base away. Library preparation employed the immunoSEQ multiplex PCR assay. The multiplex PCR relied on a mix of 60 forward primers for TCR Vbeta segments and 13 reverse primers for TCR Jbeta segments. Amplification of the CDR3 region of rearranged TCR beta genes was performed with a multiplex PCR assay on genomic DNA. On the Illumina HiSeq System, the amplified TCR beta libraries were sequenced as 87-base-pair reads. The original methods were these. A later analysis tallied 70 million to 100 million unique TCR beta chains across the approximately 670 repertoires, and about 12 million of those chains were shared by two or more donors. To remove PCR and sequencing errors, raw reads were error-corrected and collapsed into unique sequences using a nearest-neighbor algorithm that merged closely related sequences. Alignment of CDR3 sequences to IMGT reference sequences was used to assign V, D and J gene segments. For a sequence to be retained, a match of at least six nucleotides to both a V gene segment and a J gene segment was required. A rearrangement was called productive if the CDR3 had no stop codons and remained in frame with V and J, and every other rearrangement was called non-productive. Following IMGT convention, CDR3 was defined as the stretch from the second conserved V-encoded cysteine up to the conserved J-encoded phenylalanine. In an earlier analysis of around 570 of the donors, sequences lacking an unambiguous match to a single V gene segment were excluded. In an earlier analysis of 587 of the donors, V segments were called functional above 56.7% productive rearrangements and were called segregating when the between-donor standard deviation exceeded 5%. A statistical classification framework was built to diagnose cytomegalovirus status from the catalog of TCR beta chain sequences. V and J gene assignment, in a later analysis, came from comparing TCR nucleotide sequences with IMGT/GENE-DB human TR gene sequences. Using the TCRdist pipeline, a later analysis assigned CDR3 sequences along with most-parsimonious VDJ recombination scenarios. A later analysis defined each TCR beta chain by its CDR3 amino acid sequence plus V-gene family, and excluded reads lacking a unique V-gene family. In a later analysis, fewer than 600 highly shared, low-generation-probability nucleotide sequences were removed to address suspected cross-contamination and a sequencing artifact. In a later analysis, a clonal expansion index for each public chain was calculated from normalized within-repertoire ranks of inferred template counts. Generation probabilities in a later analysis came from a VDJ recombination model fitted to out-of-frame rearrangements, and those results were checked against IGoR. In a later analysis, hypergeometric tests were used to score TCR-TCR, TCR-HLA and TCR-CMV co-occurrence, with a repertoire-size bias correction applied to TCR pairs. To estimate false discovery rates, a later analysis permuted the HLA or CMV assignments 20 times. In a later analysis, co-occurring TCRs were grouped using DBSCAN, and TCRdist sequence similarity was added for clustering within HLA-allele-positive subsets. For co-occurrence clustering, repertoires with fewer than 30,000 or more than 120,000 public chains were excluded, along with a handful of repertoires with anomalous nucleotide sharing. Held by TCRdb, this immuneACCESS table contains in-frame sequences only and omits some clones. Under half of the omission traces to an unresolved V gene where checked; the cause of the rest is unknown. For V, J and clone size, that table is used; D and trimming come from the DNA. The sample contains 90,000 to 150,000 clones, 15% to 19% of them found a single time. The top ten constitute about 1.9% of the sample.

The sample originates from a study of cytomegalovirus exposure and HLA in healthy donors (dated by TCRdb to 2017 to 2019). About the study as a whole: In an earlier analysis of 550 to 750 of the donors, about 260 Gb of sequence data and about 110 million unique TCR beta sequences from 150 million to 200 million T cells were reported. Both class I and class II loci were covered by HLA typing, at four-digit resolution. A later analysis re-examined previously published TCR beta repertoires from more than 600 donors and added high-resolution HLA genotyping to investigate patterns of TCR occurrence. The study used immunosequencing to profile the T cell repertoires of approximately 650 subjects and linked those repertoires to cytomegalovirus serostatus. In the later analysis, no new phenotypic data were used to find candidate immune exposures; instead, reliance was placed on TCR beta sequences and their occurrence across donors. An early release covering 550 to 700 HLA-typed donors comprised about 300 gigabases of sequencing data and some 79 million unique TCR sequences. On average, over 200,000 unique TCR beta nucleotide sequences were sequenced per donor among some 420 genotyped donors of the cohort, with roughly 19% of those sequences being non-productive. Typing coverage varied by locus: about 629-630 donors for A, B, C, DRB1 and DQB1; roughly 510 for DQA1; more than 600 for DPA1; more than 450 for DPB1. In a later genetic analysis, genome-wide SNP genotypes for about 65% of the roughly 670 donors were used, and that subset was treated as a discovery cohort. Along with the approximately 700-subject first cohort, a separate validation cohort of approximately 110 different subjects was used. An earlier analysis of fewer than 700 of the donors applied high-throughput TCR beta sequencing to assess whether each TCR beta V gene segment acted as functional or pseudogenic. Every discovery cohort repertoire had been produced on one sequencing platform. Several DR-DQ haplotypes were treated as single units for association and clustering because of strong linkage in the cohort. Of the 300 to 450 genotyped donors, around 81% fell in the genetic ancestry cluster associated with self-reported Caucasian donors. Alongside the repertoire data, information on donor age, sex, ethnicity and CMV serostatus was compiled. High-throughput TCR immunosequencing, statistical association of individual TCRs with disease status, and machine learning were combined to predict cytomegalovirus infection status. The study aimed to test whether cataloging public T cell receptors could reveal signatures of past pathogen exposure.

The cohort consisted of 666 healthy bone marrow donors. Cohort members were all nominally healthy when sampled, although unrecorded immune exposures were likely present. The donor was CMV seronegative and belonged to the group of over 350 seronegative cohort members. A peripheral blood sample was provided by each donor, and peripheral blood mononuclear cells were used for TCR beta sequencing. The Qiagen DNeasy Blood Extraction Kit was used to extract genomic DNA from the blood cell samples. Results and caveats for the whole study, not just this receptor: At a false discovery rate of 0.05, a later analysis linked under 20,000 TCR beta sequences to specific HLA alleles. A later analysis found that most CMV-associated TCR beta chains appeared HLA-restricted, with HLA associations seemingly driven largely by CMV exposure. An earlier analysis of approximately 590 of the donors showed that most TCR beta V segments appeared in productive rearrangements either about 87% or about 30% of the time, which broadly matched IMGT annotations. V-gene and J-gene trimming of TCR beta chains was associated with a missense DCLRE1C variant in a later genetic analysis, and the association was replicated in an independent cohort. Because counts were too low, some 16 rarely observed V segments, including chromosome 9 orphons, were excluded from the earlier analysis of fewer than 650 of the donors. Linkage disequilibrium might explain the correlated functional status among segregating V segments, but an unknown experimental factor could not be excluded. Compared with the approximately 720-donor mean, donors in an Asian-associated ancestry cluster had fewer N-insertions in productive TCRs, according to a later genetic analysis. In vitro tests confirmed that a few of the cytomegalovirus-associated TCR beta chains recognize cytomegalovirus antigens. Some IMGT-functional V segments, including TRBV6-2 and TRBV6-3, could not be told apart with the 87-base-pair reads, so those segments were excluded. The presence/absence analyses assumed that sequencing depth was roughly uniform across donors, and that assumption may not be true. The authors suggested that the approach could potentially be extended to other disease states and immunological phenotypes. The only immune exposure information available for the cohort was CMV serostatus. In a later analysis, HLA-associated TCR beta chains were found to be more clonally expanded and to have lower generation probabilities than equally common non-associated chains. A later analysis reported that several top co-occurrence clusters appeared linked to parvovirus B19, influenza, CMV and Epstein-Barr virus. Most TCR sequences were observed very rarely across donors, whereas some public TCRs were present in many individuals. The classifier was reported to diagnose cytomegalovirus status with high specificity and sensitivity in both the original and validation cohorts. In the study, some 160 TCR beta chains were listed as associated with cytomegalovirus. In a later analysis, the rate of TCR association differed among HLA loci, with DRB1 alleles having the most associated TCRs and HLA-C alleles having the fewest. Because some donors lacked HLA typing at each locus, the association tests relied only on the typed subset. The sequencing pipeline was judged likely to have produced a cluster of highly shared sequence variants as a technical artifact. A further reported finding was that TCR beta sequences accurately predicted the HLA-A and HLA-B alleles for most subjects in the first cohort. Only TCR beta chains were sequenced in this cohort, and the absence of alpha or paired-chain data limited detectable features. Assigning TCR associations to individual alleles was difficult when HLA alleles, especially DR and DQ, strongly co-occurred.

From a lookup of the germline V gene, CDR1 and CDR2 are MNHEY and SVGAGI. V was cut back by 6 bases and J by 4 bases, leaving a gap of 18 bases between them. From the cysteine up to the phenylalanine, the CDR3 has a length of 15 residues. The kept DNA is CDR3 alone, 45 bases in frame from the first base. This sequence uses TRBV6-5 and TRBJ1-2; tentative D gene TRBD1, with 6 bases matching. The sequencing sample was made of PBMCs. The sequence was obtained from a young woman in good health and CMV-seronegative. The CDR3 is CASSRVDRLAYGYTF. The nucleotide sequence is TGTGCCAGCAGCCGTGTCGACAGGTTGGCCTATGGCTACACCTTC.